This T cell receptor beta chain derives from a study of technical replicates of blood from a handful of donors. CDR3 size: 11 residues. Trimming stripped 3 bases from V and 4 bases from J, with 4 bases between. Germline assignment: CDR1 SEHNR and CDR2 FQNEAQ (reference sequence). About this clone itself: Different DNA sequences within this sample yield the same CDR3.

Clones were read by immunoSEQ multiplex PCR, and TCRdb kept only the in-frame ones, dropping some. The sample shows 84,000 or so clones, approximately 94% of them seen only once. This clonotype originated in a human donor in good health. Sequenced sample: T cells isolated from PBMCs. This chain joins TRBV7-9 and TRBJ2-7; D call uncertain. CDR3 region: CASSLRYEQYF. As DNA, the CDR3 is TGTGCCAGCAGCTTGAGGTACGAGCAGTACTTC.